This paragraph reports one T cell receptor beta chain. Its cognate antigen is unknown. This entry belongs to a study of OX40 agonist ivuxolimab in advanced cancers. In the study overall: While on treatment, patients had intravenous ivuxolimab at 0.01 to 10 mg/kg every 2 weeks. Study results and caveats: The CD4+ and CD8+ T cells in the blood had expanded clonally by week 6 at 0.1 to 3.0 mg/kg.

Profiled with immunoSEQ multiplex PCR; TCRdb holds only in-frame clones, not every one. The sample yields tens of thousands of clones, 80% to 95% seen once. CDR1 and CDR2 from the germline V gene are SGHAT and FQNNGV. With 1 base removed from V and 2 bases from J, the gap between germline ends came to 13 bases. This CDR3 contains 16 residues. This rearrangement joins TRBV11-2 to TRBJ2-3; D is perhaps TRBD1 or TRBD2 (5 bases each). The TCR sequence derives from an adult with an advanced solid tumor such as melanoma, head and neck, liver or kidney cancer. This sample comprised CD4+ or CD8+ T cells sorted from blood, obtained in a trial of the OX40 agonist ivuxolimab. The CDR3 loop reads CASSLASGTFTDTQYF. The CDR3 DNA reads TGTGCCAGCAGCTTAGCTTCCGGGACGTTCACAGATACGCAGTATTTT. Full variable domain (rest looked up from reference TRBV11-2 and TRBJ2-3): EAGVAQSPRYKIIEKRQSVAFWCNPISGHATLYWYQQILGQGPKLLIQFQNNGVVDDSQLPKDRFSAERLKGVDSTLKIQPAKLEDSAVYLCASSLASGTFTDTQYFGPGTRLTVL.